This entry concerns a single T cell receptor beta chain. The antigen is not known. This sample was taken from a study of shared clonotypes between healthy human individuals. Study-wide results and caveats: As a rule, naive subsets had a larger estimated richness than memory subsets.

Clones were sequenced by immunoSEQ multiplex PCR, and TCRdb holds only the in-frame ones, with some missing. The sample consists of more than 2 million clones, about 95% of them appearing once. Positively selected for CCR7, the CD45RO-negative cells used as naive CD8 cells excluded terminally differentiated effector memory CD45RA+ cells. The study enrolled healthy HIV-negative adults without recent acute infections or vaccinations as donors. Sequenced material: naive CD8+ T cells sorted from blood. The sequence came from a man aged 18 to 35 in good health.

Written as DNA, the CDR3 is TGTGCCAGCAGTTTAAGAGGGGGCCGCCCTGTCCTCTCCTACAATGAGCAGTTCTTC. This gives the protein CASSLRGGRPVLSYNEQFF. V usage is TRBV28 and J usage is TRBJ2-1; 7 bases line up with TRBD1. This CDR3 region has 19 residues. V dropped 2 bases and J dropped 0; count of bases not matched to a gene: 13. Looked up from germline, CDR1 is MDHEN and CDR2 is SYDVKM. The full variable domain, rest sourced from reference TRBV28 and TRBJ2-1, is DVKVTQSSRYLVKRTGEKVFLECVQDMDHENMFWYRQDPGLGLRLIYFSYDVKMKEKGDIPEGYSVSREKKERFSLILESASTNQTSMYLCASSLRGGRPVLSYNEQFFGPGTRLTVL.